The clone carrying this T cell receptor (beta chain) was seen only a few times. Its specificity is unknown. This sample is drawn from a study of response to subunit inactivated influenza vaccine. The study, taken as a whole, reports: The authors suggested that every seasonal influenza vaccination recruits few new T cells.

The ends were cut back, 2 bases at V and 0 bases at J, with 8 bases in the middle. The CDR3 extends over 14 amino acids. The germline V gene encodes CDR1 MNHEY and CDR2 SVGAGI. A single record per CDR3 protein comes from TCRdb applying MiXCR to the RT-PCR reads. Of approximately 520,000 distinct CDR3 sequences listed, about 17% are singletons. The sample consisted of CD4+ T cells sorted from PBMCs, taken around 25 months after vaccination. The J gene is TRBJ2-7, the V gene TRBV6-5; D is uncertain. The TCR sequence derives from a man aged 45 to 75 who received an inactivated influenza vaccine. CDR3 bases: TGTGCCAGCAGTTACATGGGCGTCTCCTACGAGCAGTACTTC. Translating it yields CASSYMGVSYEQYF.